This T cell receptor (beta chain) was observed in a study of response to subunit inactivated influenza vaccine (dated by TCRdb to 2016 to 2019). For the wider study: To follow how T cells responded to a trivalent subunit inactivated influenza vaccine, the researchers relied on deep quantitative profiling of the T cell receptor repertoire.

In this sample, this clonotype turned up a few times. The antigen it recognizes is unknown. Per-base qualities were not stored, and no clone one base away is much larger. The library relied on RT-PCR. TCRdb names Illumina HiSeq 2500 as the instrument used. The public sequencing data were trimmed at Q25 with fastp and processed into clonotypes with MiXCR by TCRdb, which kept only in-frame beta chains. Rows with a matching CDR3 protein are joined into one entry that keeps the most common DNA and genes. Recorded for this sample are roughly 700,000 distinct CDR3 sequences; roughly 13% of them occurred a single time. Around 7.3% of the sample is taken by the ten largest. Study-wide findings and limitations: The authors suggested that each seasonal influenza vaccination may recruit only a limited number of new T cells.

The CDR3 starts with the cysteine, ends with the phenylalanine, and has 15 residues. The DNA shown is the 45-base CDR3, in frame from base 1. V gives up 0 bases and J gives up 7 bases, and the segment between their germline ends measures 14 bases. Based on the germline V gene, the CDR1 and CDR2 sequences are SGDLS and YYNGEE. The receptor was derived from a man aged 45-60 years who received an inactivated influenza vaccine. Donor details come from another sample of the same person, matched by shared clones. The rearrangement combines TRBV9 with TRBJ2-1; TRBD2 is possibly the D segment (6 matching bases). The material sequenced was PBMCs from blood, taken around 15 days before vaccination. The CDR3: CASSVGAGISNEQFF. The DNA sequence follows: TGTGCCAGCAGCGTAGGGGCGGGAATATCGAATGAGCAGTTCTTC.